Listed below are T cell receptor beta chains from one sample, sequenced in a study of shared clonotypes between healthy human individuals. Using immunoSEQ multiplex PCR, the repertoire was profiled, and TCRdb retains in-frame clones only, with some absent. Of approximately 980,000 clones in the sample, approximately 80% were seen once. The sequencing sample was made of memory CD4+ T cells sorted from blood. The receptor source for this set is a man between 18 and 35 years old in good health. CDR3s include the opening cysteine and the closing phenylalanine or tryptophan. Each record gives: CDR3 protein, CDR3 DNA, D gene, clone size, J gene, V gene. The D gene is left open where the match is weak. Expanded clones are given a class, and other clones once, few, many or no size at all.

CASSGTISGNTIYF | TGTGCCAGCAGCGGGACAATTTCTGGAAACACCATATATTTT | NA | NA | TRBJ1-3 | TRBV7-2
CASSLARDSTSTDTQYF | TGTGCCAGCAGCTTGGCCCGGGACTCCACTAGCACAGATACGCAGTATTTT | NA | NA | TRBJ2-3 | TRBV5-8
CSVEDPRSGYEQYF | TGCAGCGTTGAAGATCCGAGATCAGGGTACGAGCAGTACTTC | NA | NA | TRBJ2-7 | TRBV29-1
CASSVGQGGNYQETQYF | TGTGCCAGCAGCGTAGGACAGGGGGGGAACTACCAAGAGACCCAGTACTTC | TRBD1 | NA | TRBJ2-5 | TRBV9
CASRPRTGGTDTQYF | TGTGCCAGCAGACCCCGGACAGGGGGCACAGATACGCAGTATTTT | TRBD1 | few | TRBJ2-3 | TRBV25-1
CSGHGDYGYTF | TGCAGCGGGCATGGGGACTATGGCTACACCTTC | NA | NA | TRBJ1-2 | TRBV29-1
CATSRDRGTGNTIYF | TGTGCCACCAGCAGAGACCGCGGAACTGGAAACACCATATATTTT | NA | NA | TRBJ1-3 | TRBV15
CASSGGLYNGYTF | TGCGCCAGCAGCGGCGGACTGTATAATGGCTACACCTTC | NA | NA | TRBJ1-2 | TRBV5-1
CASSIDRSNQPQHF | TGTGCCAGCAGCATTGACAGAAGCAATCAGCCCCAGCATTTT | NA | NA | TRBJ1-5 | TRBV5-4
CASSYDRGAAKNIQYF | TGTGCCAGCAGTTACGACAGGGGGGCGGCCAAAAACATTCAGTACTTC | TRBD1 | NA | TRBJ2-4 | TRBV6-6
CASSGTQPAYEQYF | TGCGCCAGCAGTGGGACCCAGCCGGCCTACGAGCAGTACTTC | NA | NA | TRBJ2-7 | TRBV5-1
CASSLEDRVDYGYTF | TGTGCCAGCAGCTTAGAAGACAGGGTCGACTATGGCTACACCTTC | TRBD1 | NA | TRBJ1-2 | TRBV7-9
CASTRTDTGELFF | TGCGCCAGCACCAGGACGGACACCGGGGAGCTGTTTTTT | NA | NA | TRBJ2-2 | TRBV10-2
CASSQRQGFSPLHF | TGTGCCAGTAGTCAGAGACAGGGCTTTTCACCCCTCCACTTT | TRBD1 | NA | TRBJ1-6 | TRBV19
CASSTGTASSSYNSPLHF | TGTGCCAGTAGTACCGGGACGGCCTCTAGCTCCTATAATTCACCCCTCCACTTT | NA | NA | TRBJ1-6 | TRBV19
CASSVASGPGETQYF | TGTGCCAGCAGCGTCGCTAGCGGGCCTGGGGAGACCCAGTACTTC | TRBD2 | NA | TRBJ2-5 | TRBV11-2
CASSEGGNSPLHF | TGTGCCAGCAGTGAGGGTGGTAATTCACCCCTCCACTTT | NA | NA | TRBJ1-6 | TRBV2
CASSLWTGDFSGNTIYF | TGTGCCAGCAGCCTCTGGACAGGGGATTTTTCTGGAAACACCATATATTTT | TRBD1 | NA | TRBJ1-3 | TRBV7-9
CASRTQGPPSGEQFF | TGTGCCAGCCGCACCCAAGGCCCCCCTTCGGGTGAGCAGTTCTTC | NA | NA | TRBJ2-1 | TRBV6-1
CASSEGTGENQPQHF | TGCGCCAGCAGCGAAGGGACAGGGGAAAATCAGCCCCAGCATTTT | TRBD1 | NA | TRBJ1-5 | TRBV5-1
CASTPRGGQETQYF | TGTGCCAGCACGCCCAGGGGTGGCCAAGAGACCCAGTACTTC | NA | NA | TRBJ2-5 | TRBV6-1
CSALGGTYSTDTQYF | TGCAGCGCCTTGGGGGGGACCTATAGCACAGATACGCAGTATTTT | TRBD2 | NA | TRBJ2-3 | TRBV29-1
CAHRGKREQYF | TGCGCCCATCGGGGGAAACGCGAGCAGTACTTC | NA | NA | TRBJ2-7 | TRBV23-1
CASSLTGETEAFF | TGTGCCAGCAGCTTAACAGGGGAAACTGAAGCTTTCTTT | TRBD1 | NA | TRBJ1-1 | TRBV11-2
CASSLDLQGWETQYF | TGTGCCAGCAGCTTAGATCTACAGGGCTGGGAGACCCAGTACTTC | NA | NA | TRBJ2-5 | TRBV11-2
CASSEQGGPYEQYF | TGTGCCAGCAGTGAACAGGGCGGGCCCTACGAGCAGTACTTC | NA | NA | TRBJ2-7 | TRBV6-1
CASSLELAGTYNEQFF | TGTGCCAGCAGCTTGGAACTAGCGGGGACGTACAATGAGCAGTTCTTC | TRBD2 | NA | TRBJ2-1 | TRBV5-4
CASSLDPGPPDTQYF | TGTGCCAGCAGCTTAGACCCCGGACCACCAGATACGCAGTATTTT | NA | NA | TRBJ2-3 | TRBV11-2
CASSLKGGGNYGYTF | TGTGCCAGCAGCTTAAAGGGCGGCGGGAACTATGGCTACACCTTC | NA | NA | TRBJ1-2 | TRBV7-9
CASSEGRGGNTIYF | TGTGCCAGCAGTGAGGGCAGGGGAGGGAACACCATATATTTT | NA | NA | TRBJ1-3 | TRBV6-1
CASSSQGRRKETQYF | TGTGCCAGCAGTTCACAGGGGCGCCGTAAAGAGACCCAGTACTTC | TRBD1 | few | TRBJ2-5 | TRBV28
CASSTPWGDSNQPQHF | TGTGCCAGCAGTACCCCTTGGGGAGATAGCAATCAGCCCCAGCATTTT | NA | few | TRBJ1-5 | TRBV28
CASSLAGGVLNEKLFF | TGTGCCAGCAGCTTAGCGGGAGGGGTACTTAATGAAAAACTGTTTTTT | NA | NA | TRBJ1-4 | TRBV7-6
CSVQGAGELFF | TGCAGCGTCCAAGGGGCCGGGGAGCTGTTTTTT | NA | NA | TRBJ2-2 | TRBV29-1
CSAGGGKPQHF | TGCAGTGCTGGGGGAGGTAAGCCCCAGCATTTT | NA | NA | TRBJ1-5 | TRBV20-1
CASSSIVGGAFF | TGTGCCAGCAGCTCAATCGTAGGAGGAGCTTTCTTT | NA | NA | TRBJ1-1 | TRBV7-9
CASRNERGRAYEQYF | TGTGCCAGCCGAAACGAGCGGGGCCGAGCCTACGAGCAGTACTTC | TRBD2 | NA | TRBJ2-7 | TRBV28
CASSLDRSDQPQHF | TGTGCCAGCAGCCTAGACAGGTCCGATCAGCCCCAGCATTTT | NA | NA | TRBJ1-5 | TRBV7-9
CASSLAGGGTQYF | TGTGCCAGCAGCTTAGCCGGGGGAGGGACCCAGTACTTC | NA | NA | TRBJ2-5 | TRBV7-2
CASSLTGLGNTIYF | TGTGCCAGCAGCCTGACAGGGCTCGGAAACACCATATATTTT | TRBD1 | NA | TRBJ1-3 | TRBV5-6
CASSLGTGSHEQYF | TGTGCTAGCAGCTTAGGCACGGGCAGCCACGAGCAGTACTTC | NA | NA | TRBJ2-7 | TRBV7-7
CASSLFFFVGSFSPGQKQETQYF | TGTGCCAGCAGTTTATTCTTTTTTGTTGGTAGCTTCTCCCCCGGACAGAAACAAGAGACCCAGTACTTC | NA | NA | TRBJ2-5 | TRBV28
CASSLQGGDTEAFF | TGTGCCAGCAGCTTACAAGGGGGCGACACTGAAGCTTTCTTT | TRBD1 | few | TRBJ1-1 | TRBV7-3
CASSLATGGNTDTQYF | TGTGCCAGCAGCTTGGCCACGGGAGGTAACACAGATACGCAGTATTTT | TRBD2 | NA | TRBJ2-3 | TRBV5-5
CASSSRTNSYEQYF | TGTGCCAGCAGTTCTCGGACTAACTCCTACGAGCAGTACTTC | NA | NA | TRBJ2-7 | TRBV6-1
CASSDRGSNQPQHF | TGCGCCAGCAGTGACAGGGGGAGCAATCAGCCCCAGCATTTT | TRBD1 | NA | TRBJ1-5 | TRBV10-2
CASSQNGQVAGELFF | TGCGCCAGCAGTCAGAACGGACAGGTCGCCGGGGAGCTGTTTTTT | TRBD1 | NA | TRBJ2-2 | TRBV4-1
CASDPGGNQPQHF | TGTGCCAGCGATCCAGGGGGCAATCAGCCCCAGCATTTT | NA | once | TRBJ1-5 | TRBV2
CASSFGQGLNQPQHF | TGTGCCAGCAGCTTCGGACAGGGACTGAATCAGCCCCAGCATTTT | TRBD1 | NA | TRBJ1-5 | TRBV7-9
CASSTGRGYEQYF | TGTGCCAGCAGTACAGGGAGGGGGTACGAGCAGTACTTC | NA | NA | TRBJ2-7 | TRBV2
CASSSMTGLNPYEQYF | TGTGCCAGTAGTTCAATGACAGGGCTCAATCCTTACGAGCAGTACTTC | TRBD1 | NA | TRBJ2-7 | TRBV19
CASNRQGDEQFF | TGTGCCAGCAATCGACAGGGGGATGAGCAGTTCTTC | TRBD1 | NA | TRBJ2-1 | TRBV9
CSVADYGTDTQYF | TGCAGCGTTGCAGATTACGGCACAGATACGCAGTATTTT | NA | NA | TRBJ2-3 | TRBV29-1